Below, 26 T cell receptor beta chains from the same sample are listed, as sequenced in a study of Graves' ophthalmopathy and Graves' hyperthyroidism. TCR beta CDR3 regions were amplified from RNA transcripts. In the first round, RT-PCR was carried out with HTBI primers, and a multiplex PCR formed the second round. Each CDR3 protein is one row after TCRdb ran MiXCR on the multiplex PCR reads. The repertoire holds a few hundred thousand distinct CDR3 sequences, about 18% seen once, with roughly 2.4% in the top ten. Sequenced material: peripheral blood. The receptors come from an adult woman with stable Graves' hyperthyroidism.

Regarding this clonotype: An end of the junction differs from the germline gene, which may be a read error. The gene calls are TRBV3-1 and TRBJ2-1; 9 nucleotides agree with TRBD2. Per germline, CDR1 LGHDT and CDR2 YNNKEL (reference sequence). This CDR3 region has 17 residues. CDR3 DNA: TGTGCCAGCAGCCAAGTCGTGGGGCGGGAGGGTAACAATGAGAAGTTCTTC. Translated, it gives CASSQVVGREGNNEKFF.

This clonotype was detected a few times. V usage is TRBV5-1 and J usage is TRBJ2-7; the D gene could be TRBD1 or TRBD2 (6 bases each). V was pared by 4 bases and J by 1 base, with 18 bases between. Germline assignment: CDR1 SGHRS and CDR2 YFSETQ. The CDR3 is 16 amino acids. The CDR3 sequence is CASSIGGAAKSYEQYF. The CDR3 DNA sequence: TGCGCCAGCAGCATCGGGGGCGCAGCAAAGTCCTACGAGCAGTACTTC.

Concerning this clonotype itself: Lacking the conserved final phenylalanine or tryptophan, this CDR3 likely reflects a read error. The DNA is omitted, as the CDR3 cannot be located on it reliably, and the CDR3 follows TCRdb's listing. The chain couples TRBV12-3 or TRBV12-4 to TRBJ2-5; the D segment call TRBD1 is taken from the table without a DNA check. The CDR3 is 15 residues long, counting both termini. CDR3 residues: CASSLHRGPAETQDY.

This clonotype was seen many times. The CDR3 bases are TGTGCCAGCAGTTCCTTACAACAGGGGGGGCCCAAAAACATTCAGTACTTC. It codes for CASSSLQQGGPKNIQYF. The rearrangement joins TRBV12-3 or TRBV12-4 to TRBJ2-4; tentative D call: TRBD1 (8 bases). The V end lost 4 bases, the J end lost 2 bases, and 18 bases lay between the germline ends. This CDR3 region has 17 residues.

This clonotype occurred many times. This chain connects TRBV29-1 to TRBJ2-7, with D perhaps matching TRBD2 (6 bases). Trimming left V 5 bases short and J 2 bases short, with 16 bases between. This CDR3 is built from 14 residues. Germline V gives CDR1 SQVTM, CDR2 ANQGSEA. DNA for the CDR3: TGCAGCGTTTTAGGCCTAGCGCGGACCTACGAGCAGTACTTC. It specifies CSVLGLARTYEQYF.

This clonotype was detected ten times or more. The CDR3 DNA is TGTGCCAGCAGACCCGGCTCCTTAGGAGAGACCCAGTACTTC. Residues: CASRPGSLGETQYF. V is TRBV28 and J is TRBJ2-5; no clear D. Trimming left V 6 bases short and J 4 bases short, with 15 bases between. The CDR3 has 14 amino acids. Germline lookup yields CDR1 MDHEN and CDR2 SYDVKM. The full variable domain, in which reference TRBV28 and TRBJ2-5 provide the parts outside the CDR3, is DVKVTQSSRYLVKRTGEKVFLECVQDMDHENMFWYRQDPGLGLRLIYFSYDVKMKEKGDIPEGYSVSREKKERFSLILESASTNQTSMYLCASRPGSLGETQYFGPGTRLLVL.

This clonotype was seen at least ten times. This chain connects TRBV6-4 to TRBJ1-1, with TRBD1 identical over 7 bases. Germline V gene lookup returns CDR1 MRHNA and CDR2 SNTAGT. Germline trimming cut 0 bases from V and 4 bases from J; bases unmatched to any gene: 5. This CDR3 is 15 amino acids long. The CDR3 region is CASSDSPGTVTEAFF. For the CDR3, the DNA is TGTGCCAGCAGTGACTCTCCCGGGACAGTCACTGAAGCTTTCTTT.

The sample holds many counts of this clonotype. The V call is TRBV11-2, the J call TRBJ1-3; the match to TRBD1 covers 9 bases. The CDR3 sequence is 16 residues long. V lost 5 bases to trimming and J lost 2 bases; unmatched junction nucleotides: 7. Germline assignment: CDR1 SGHAT and CDR2 FQNNGV. The CDR3: CASSLGQGFTGNTIYF. The CDR3 region has the DNA TGTGCCAGCAGCCTGGGACAGGGATTTACTGGAAACACCATATATTTT.

This clonotype turned up a few times. The CDR3 DNA follows: TGCGCCAGCAGCAAACCCCCCTACGGAAACACCGGGGAGCTGTTTTTT. Translation gives CASSKPPYGNTGELFF. The chain is built from TRBV4-1 and TRBJ2-2; D gene uncertain. V was clipped by 5 bases and J by 2 bases, with 15 bases between them. Per the germline V gene, CDR1 is MGHRA and CDR2 is YSYEKL. CDR3 size: 16 residues.

In this sample, this clonotype turned up a few times. This sequence joins TRBV6-1 and TRBJ1-5; the match to TRBD1 covers 7 bases. V shed 4 bases and J 8 bases; nucleotides not matched to a gene: 5. Germline-derived CDR1 and CDR2 are MNHNS and SASEGT. This CDR3 is 13 amino acids long. The CDR3 DNA sequence: TGTGCCAGCAGTGGACAGGGATCGGAGCCCCAGCATTTT. It codes for CASSGQGSEPQHF.

This clonotype was found many times. CDR3 region: CSAAGGEQYF. CDR3 bases: TGCAGTGCTGCAGGAGGCGAGCAGTACTTC. The chain uses TRBV20-1 and TRBJ2-7, with D possibly being TRBD2 (5 bases). V was cut by 5 bases and J by 6 bases, with 8 bases left in between. This CDR3 spans 10 amino acids. Germline V gives CDR1 DFQATT, CDR2 SNEGSKA (reference sequence).

This clonotype has at least ten counts. The junction does not match germline at one end; this may be a read error. The J gene is TRBJ2-7, the V gene TRBV27; tentative D call: TRBD1 (6 bases). The CDR3 spans 14 residues. The germline CDR1 and CDR2 sequences are MNHEY and SMNVEV (reference sequence). The CDR3 protein is CASSLLDSWYEQYF. DNA of the CDR3: TGTGCTAGCAGTTTATTGGACAGCTGGTACGAGCAGTACTTC.

Worth noting for this clonotype: Just one base apart from a much larger clone, this may be a read error. This is likely a read error, given that the CDR3 carries no conserved phenylalanine or tryptophan at its end. This chain connects TRBV10-2 to TRBJ2-7; D possibly corresponds to TRBD1 (6 bases). V lost 6 bases and J lost 5, with 14 bases in between. Per the germline V gene, CDR1 is WSHSY and CDR2 is SAAADI. The CDR3 covers 13 residues. The CDR3 loop reads CASSGTGLHEQYY. For the CDR3, the DNA is TGCGCCAGCAGCGGAACAGGGTTACACGAGCAGTACTAC.

This clonotype was observed many times. The chain carries TRBV7-2 and TRBJ1-1; D is uncertain. The CDR3 extends over 13 amino acids. CDR1 is SGHTA and CDR2 is FQGNSA in the germline V gene. Trimming left V 5 bases short and J 1 base short, with 8 bases between. The CDR3 loop is CASSPMPNTEAFF. CDR3 bases: TGTGCCAGCAGCCCGATGCCGAACACTGAAGCTTTCTTT.

Many counts were recorded for this clonotype. The chain couples TRBV9 to TRBJ2-2, with 7 bases matching TRBD2. Looked up from germline, CDR1 is SGDLS and CDR2 is YYNGEE. V was pared by 3 bases and J by 6 bases, with 5 bases of the junction left unmatched. The CDR3 has 14 amino acids. CDR3 DNA: TGTGCCAGCAGCGAGGCCGCGGGGGCCGGGGAGCTGTTTTTT. Its protein product is CASSEAAGAGELFF.

This clonotype has at least ten counts. CDR3 region: CASSLLGGATGELFF. CDR3 bases: TGTGCCAGCAGTTTATTAGGAGGAGCCACCGGGGAGCTGTTTTTT. This chain joins TRBV27 and TRBJ2-2; a weak D match, TRBD2 (5 bases). Trimming removed 1 base at V and 4 bases at J, with 10 bases between. There are 15 residues in the CDR3. Germline assignment: CDR1 MNHEY and CDR2 SMNVEV (reference sequence).

This clonotype showed up many times. The genes are TRBV29-1 and TRBJ1-1; D remains ambiguous. Germline assignment: CDR1 SQVTM and CDR2 ANQGSEA. The V and J ends lost 2 bases and 1 base respectively, with 8 bases between them. This CDR3 is built from 13 residues. This chain's CDR3 is CSVEFKSNTEAFF. The CDR3 DNA reads as TGCAGCGTTGAATTTAAGTCGAACACTGAAGCTTTCTTT.

This clonotype appeared many times. The chain links TRBV2 to TRBJ1-3; no definite D call. Trimming pared 10 bases from V and 0 bases from J, leaving 10 bases between. CDR1 and CDR2 (germline): SNHLY, FYNNEI. This CDR3 is built from 13 residues. The CDR3 loop reads CANRHSSGNTIYF. The CDR3 region has the DNA TGTGCCAACAGACACAGCTCTGGAAACACCATATATTTT.

At least ten counts were recorded for this clonotype. This chain joins TRBV6-2 or TRBV6-3 and TRBJ2-7; 8 bases fit TRBD2. Trimming took 3 bases from V and 2 from J; bases not matched to a gene: 9. This CDR3 region has 16 residues. In germline, CDR1 is MNHEY, CDR2 SVGEGT. The CDR3: CASSYHPLAATYEQYF. The CDR3 DNA reads TGTGCCAGCAGTTATCATCCACTAGCGGCGACCTACGAGCAGTACTTC.

This clonotype was observed a handful of times. The chain joins TRBV7-9 to TRBJ1-1; possibly TRBD1 for D (5 bases). Trimming pared 6 bases from V and 1 base from J, leaving 15 bases between. CDR1 and CDR2 from the germline V gene are SEHNR and FQNEAQ (reference sequence). The CDR3 is 15 residues long. In DNA, the CDR3 is TGTGCCAGCAGTGGGACCTCCGTTCGGAACACTGAAGCTTTCTTT. Protein: CASSGTSVRNTEAFF.

Details on this clonotype: The germline gene is not matched at one end of the junction; a read error may be the cause. This chain joins TRBV6-1 and TRBJ2-2; D possibly corresponds to TRBD2 (5 bases). This CDR3 is built from 12 residues. Germline CDR1 reads MNHNS; CDR2 reads SASEGT. The CDR3 DNA follows: TGTGCCAGCAGGAAGAACACCGGGGAGCTGTTGTTT. It yields the protein CASRKNTGELLF.

Only a few counts were recorded for this clonotype. The V gene is TRBV7-6, the J gene TRBJ2-7; D is possibly TRBD2 (5 bases). CDR1 and CDR2 from the germline V gene are SGHVS and FNYEAQ. The CDR3 runs 15 residues. Trimming took 1 base from V and 3 from J, leaving 13 bases between them. As DNA, the CDR3 is TGTGCCAGCAGCTTAGATCGGGAAGTCGGCTACGAGCAGTACTTC. Translation gives CASSLDREVGYEQYF.

This clonotype was seen many times. The V call is TRBV28, the J call TRBJ2-7; TRBD1 matches 11 bases. The ends lost 6 bases at V and 4 bases at J; junction bases unmatched: 5. In germline, CDR1 is MDHEN, CDR2 SYDVKM. CDR3 length: 14 amino acids. Here the CDR3 DNA reads TGTGCCAGCAGAACTGGACAGGGGGCTTACGAGCAGTACTTC. This encodes CASRTGQGAYEQYF.

In this sample, this clonotype turned up many times. The chain recombines TRBV20-1 with TRBJ2-7; no clear D. The germline gives CDR1 DFQATT, CDR2 SNEGSKA (reference sequence). The CDR3 is 14 amino acids. The germline V and J ends were trimmed by 4 bases and 0 bases, with 13 bases remaining between them. CDR3: CSAKTRVGSYEQYF. The CDR3, as DNA: TGCAGTGCTAAGACAAGGGTAGGCTCCTACGAGCAGTACTTC.

This clonotype has a count of ten or more. The gene calls are TRBV20-1 and TRBJ1-1; D unclear. Between the trimmed V and J ends, which lost 4 bases and 5 bases, there was a span of 17 bases. Germline CDR1 reads DFQATT; CDR2 reads SNEGSKA (reference sequence). The CDR3 spans 14 residues. In DNA form, the CDR3 reads TGCAGTGCTATTCATCGGGCGAGGAGGACTGAAGCTTTCTTT. Its translation: CSAIHRARRTEAFF.

This clonotype was seen many times. The chain carries TRBV28 and TRBJ2-7, with D perhaps TRBD1 (6 bases). CDR1 MDHEN and CDR2 SYDVKM come from the germline V gene. The V and J ends lost 6 bases and 6 bases respectively, with 12 bases between them. The CDR3 consists of 12 residues. The CDR3 DNA is TGTGCCAGCAGGCAGCCAGGGGTCGAGCAGTACTTC. It codes for CASRQPGVEQYF.